This TCR beta chain was obtained from a study of lymphopenia after photon versus proton radiotherapy. The V gene lost 6 bases and the J gene lost 5 bases, with 19 bases spanning the gap. Germline lookup yields CDR1 MDHEN and CDR2 SYDVKM. This CDR3 contains 15 residues. Regarding this clone: Its specificity is not known.

Some clones are missing from TCRdb's copy, which holds only in-frame ones; the method was immunoSEQ multiplex PCR. The table has about 26,000 clones, 75% to 90% seen once. Study results and caveats: A bigger post-nadir fall in TCR diversity correlated inversely with survival time in deceased patients. Post-nadir diversity loss with photons came from oligoclonal expansion, particularly CD8+ Temra cells. Under photons, naive T cells and diversity fell while effector/memory populations rose.

This sequence joins TRBV28 and TRBJ2-5; a possible D gene is TRBD1 (6 bases). The receptor comes from a woman in her fifties or sixties with pancreatic cancer. Sequenced material: peripheral blood, taken from a patient treated with photon-based radiotherapy. CDR3 sequence: CASSSRMTGRETQYF. CDR3 DNA sequence: TGTGCCAGCAGCTCCCGTATGACAGGACGGGAGACCCAGTACTTC. Supplemented by reference TRBV28 and TRBJ2-5, the full variable domain reads DVKVTQSSRYLVKRTGEKVFLECVQDMDHENMFWYRQDPGLGLRLIYFSYDVKMKEKGDIPEGYSVSREKKERFSLILESASTNQTSMYLCASSSRMTGRETQYFGPGTRLLVL.